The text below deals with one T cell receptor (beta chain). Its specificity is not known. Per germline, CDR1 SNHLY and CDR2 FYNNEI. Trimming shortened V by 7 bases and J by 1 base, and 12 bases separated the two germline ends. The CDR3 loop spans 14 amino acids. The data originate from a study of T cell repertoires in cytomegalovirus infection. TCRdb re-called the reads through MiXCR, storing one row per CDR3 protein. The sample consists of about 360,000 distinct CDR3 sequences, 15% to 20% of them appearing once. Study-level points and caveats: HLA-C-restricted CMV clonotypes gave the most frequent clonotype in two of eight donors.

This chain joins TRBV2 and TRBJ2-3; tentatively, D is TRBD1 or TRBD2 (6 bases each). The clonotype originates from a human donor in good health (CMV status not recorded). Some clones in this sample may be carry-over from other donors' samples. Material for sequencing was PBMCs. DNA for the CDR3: TGTGCCAGCAACAGGGTAGCGGGCACAGATACGCAGTATTTT. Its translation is CASNRVAGTDTQYF.